The next 27 T cell receptor beta chains were all read from a single sample in a study of CD8+ T cells in alopecia areata. The treatment was: oral pan-JAK inhibitor, 5-10 mg twice daily. cDNA prepared by RNA extraction and subsequent reverse transcription served as the template for sequencing. TCRdb's table, derived via immunoSEQ multiplex PCR, lists solely in-frame clones and lacks some. The sample consists of more than 200,000 clones, over 40% of them appearing once. Sequenced here: CD4+ T cells sorted from blood, sampled at approximately week 36, from a patient treated with tofacitinib. These receptors came from a human donor with alopecia areata.

The chain uses TRBV2 and TRBJ2-5; the match to TRBD2 covers 7 bases. The germline V gene has CDR1 SNHLY and CDR2 FYNNEI. The ends lost 6 bases at V and 5 bases at J; junction bases unmatched: 6. The CDR3 has 13 residues. The CDR3 region is CASRRLAGETQYF. The CDR3 nucleotides are TGTGCCAGCAGGAGACTAGCAGGGGAGACCCAGTACTTC.

This clone turned up a few times. This chain links TRBV30 with TRBJ2-7; D gene unclear. The V end was cut by 7 bases, the J end by 2 bases, with 15 bases between. This CDR3 is 13 amino acids long. Germline V gene data show CDR1 as GTSNPN and CDR2 as SVGIG (reference sequence). CDR3 region: CASEVLGTYEQYF. For the CDR3, the DNA is TGTGCCTCCGAGGTTTTGGGCACCTACGAGCAGTACTTC.

This clone was counted only a few times. J is TRBJ2-3 and V is TRBV5-1; 8 bases agree with TRBD2. CDR1 and CDR2 (germline): SGHRS, YFSETQ. After removal of 0 bases from V and 2 bases from J, the junction contained 5 bases not matched to a gene. The CDR3 contains 16 residues. This CDR3 reads CASSLEAGAYTDTQYF. CDR3 in DNA: TGCGCCAGCAGCTTGGAAGCGGGGGCCTACACAGATACGCAGTATTTT.

The chain recombines TRBV5-1 with TRBJ2-1; D call uncertain. Germline CDR1 SGHRS, CDR2 YFSETQ. Trimming removed 2 bases from V and 6 bases from J, with 12 bases in between. This CDR3 spans 14 amino acids. CDR3 in amino acids: CASSLVLSSNEQFF. CDR3 DNA sequence: TGCGCCAGCAGCTTAGTGCTCAGCAGCAATGAGCAGTTCTTC. Full variable domain (missing parts from reference TRBV5-1 and TRBJ2-1): KAGVTQTPRYLIKTRGQQVTLSCSPISGHRSVSWYQQTPGQGLQFLFEYFSETQRNKGNFPGRFSGRQFSNSRSEMNVSTLELGDSALYLCASSLVLSSNEQFFGPGTRLTVL.

The chain is built from TRBV28 and TRBJ2-2; 7 nucleotides agree with TRBD1. The CDR3 extends over 14 amino acids. The V gene's germline CDR1 is MDHEN and CDR2 SYDVKM. V shed 4 bases, J shed 1 base, and the junction held 0 bases outside the gene matches. The chain's CDR3 is CASSWTGNTGELFF. CDR3 bases: TGTGCCAGCAGTTGGACAGGGAACACCGGGGAGCTGTTTTTT.

The rearrangement joins TRBV7-3 to TRBJ2-3; D possibly corresponds to TRBD2 (6 bases). V was clipped by 2 bases and J by 0 bases, with 12 bases between them. The CDR3 runs 16 residues. Germline CDR1 reads SGHTA; CDR2 reads FQGTGA. CDR3: CASSLDGRGSTDTQYF. CDR3 coding DNA: TGTGCCAGCAGCTTAGACGGGAGAGGCAGCACAGATACGCAGTATTTT.

This chain uses TRBV27 with TRBJ2-2; 7 nucleotides agree with TRBD2. V dropped 6 bases and J dropped 5; count of bases not matched to a gene: 6. This CDR3 has 14 residues. Germline CDR1 reads MNHEY; CDR2 reads SMNVEV (reference sequence). The CDR3 loop is CASRHYSGTGELFF. The DNA for the CDR3 is TGTGCCAGCAGGCATTATAGCGGGACCGGGGAGCTGTTTTTT.

This chain links TRBV18 with TRBJ1-4; D is unclear. Germline CDR1 KGHSH, CDR2 LQKENI. V lost 6 bases and J lost 3, with 17 bases in between. CDR3 length: 16 residues. The CDR3 DNA reads as TGTGCCAGCTCCCGGGCCAACCTCGGGGCTAATGAAAAACTGTTTTTT. Protein product: CASSRANLGANEKLFF.

This chain uses TRBV27 with TRBJ1-2, with D possibly matching TRBD1 (5 bases). Germline lookup yields CDR1 MNHEY and CDR2 SMNVEV (reference sequence). The V end was cut by 6 bases, the J end by 6 bases, with 17 bases between. The CDR3 is 14 amino acids. The CDR3: CASSSSGAWHGYTF. The CDR3 nucleotides are TGTGCCAGCAGCTCATCTGGGGCCTGGCATGGCTACACCTTC.

The J gene is TRBJ2-7, the V gene TRBV2; D is possibly TRBD1 (7 bases). V gave up 4 bases and J gave up 8 bases, with 21 bases separating them. The CDR3 has 15 residues. Germline-derived CDR1 and CDR2 are SNHLY and FYNNEI. The CDR3 region has the DNA TGTGCCAGCAGTGGCTGGAGGGGGCCATCTACGCAGCAGTACTTC. Amino acids: CASSGWRGPSTQQYF. Drawing the rest from reference TRBV2 and TRBJ2-7, the complete variable domain is EPEVTQTPSHQVTQMGQEVILRCVPISNHLYFYWYRQILGQKVEFLVSFYNNEISEKSEIFDDQFSVERPDGSNFTLKIRSTKLEDSAMYFCASSGWRGPSTQQYFGPGTRLTVT.

The DNA for the CDR3 is TGTGCCAGCAGCACCGCTGGGGGCGCGTTGGATGAGCAGTTCTTC. Its protein is CASSTAGGALDEQFF. The rearrangement uses TRBV5-6 and TRBJ2-1; D is perhaps TRBD1 (6 bases). Trimming pared 4 bases from V and 8 bases from J, leaving 19 bases between. The germline V gene encodes CDR1 SGHDT and CDR2 YYEEEE. This CDR3 has 15 amino acids.

A few counts support this clone. The gene calls are TRBV29-1 and TRBJ2-3; 7 bases fit TRBD2. The CDR3 covers 14 residues. The germline V gene encodes CDR1 SQVTM and CDR2 ANQGSEA. J lost 4 bases, V lost 7 bases, and 11 bases had no gene match. CDR3 sequence: CSGLPWEGSDTQYF. The CDR3 nucleotides are TGCAGCGGCCTTCCATGGGAGGGCTCAGATACGCAGTATTTT.

The chain has TRBV15 and TRBJ2-5; 11 nucleotides match TRBD1. CDR1 and CDR2 (germline): LNHNV, YYDKDF (reference sequence). J lost 4 bases, V lost 1 base, and 2 bases had no gene match. The CDR3 extends over 15 amino acids. In DNA form, the CDR3 reads TGTGCCACCAGCAGAGGCGGGACAGGGGGAGAGACCCAGTACTTC. The encoded protein is CATSRGGTGGETQYF. Full variable domain (remainder filled in from reference TRBV15 and TRBJ2-5): DAMVIQNPRYQVTQFGKPVTLSCSQTLNHNVMYWYQQKSSQAPKLLFHYYDKDFNNEADTPDNFQSRRPNTSFCFLDIRSPGLGDTAMYLCATSRGGTGGETQYFGPGTRLLVL.

This clone has a handful of counts. The chain combines TRBV14 with TRBJ2-2, with TRBD2 matching over 9 bases. Germline CDR1 SGHDN, CDR2 FVKESK. The CDR3 totals 18 residues. The V segment lost 1 base and the J segment 2 bases; nucleotides outside the gene matches: 8. CDR3 sequence: CASSQGGRLAVNTGELFF. The CDR3 region has the DNA TGTGCCAGCAGCCAAGGGGGGAGACTAGCGGTCAACACCGGGGAGCTGTTTTTT.

CDR3: CASSQDGARAGELFF. The CDR3 DNA is TGCGCCAGCAGCCAAGATGGGGCCAGGGCCGGGGAGCTGTTTTTT. The gene calls are TRBV4-1 and TRBJ2-2; the D gene is possibly TRBD1 (5 bases). CDR1 is MGHRA and CDR2 is YSYEKL in the germline V gene. Trimming cost V 0 bases and J 6 bases, with 11 bases left between them. The CDR3 length is 15 residues.

This clone was seen a handful of times. The rearrangement uses TRBV5-4 and TRBJ1-1; D is perhaps TRBD1 (6 bases). Germline loops: CDR1 SGHNT, CDR2 YYREEE (reference sequence). V lost 3 bases, J lost 7 bases, and 16 bases lay in between. The CDR3 covers 14 residues. The DNA for the CDR3 is TGTGCCAGCAGCTATCCAGGGGTAGTCAATGAAGCTTTCTTT. Residues: CASSYPGVVNEAFF.

The V call is TRBV7-2, the J call TRBJ2-7; 9 nucleotides match TRBD1. From germline, CDR1 is SGHTA and CDR2 FQGNSA. The CDR3 covers 15 residues. J lost 1 base, V lost 7 bases, and 8 bases had no gene match. As DNA, the CDR3 is TGTGCCAGCAACCTCAACAGGGGGCTTTCCTACGAGCAGTACTTC. It encodes CASNLNRGLSYEQYF.

This chain uses TRBV30 with TRBJ2-3; tentatively, D is TRBD1 (6 bases). The V gene lost 4 bases and the J gene lost 4 bases, with 12 bases spanning the gap. This CDR3 region has 13 residues. Per germline, CDR1 GTSNPN and CDR2 SVGIG (reference sequence). CDR3 nucleotide sequence: TGTGCCTGGAAACTTGGGGGCCCAGATACGCAGTATTTT. Translation gives CAWKLGGPDTQYF.

The sample holds one count of this clone. The CDR3 nucleotides are TGTGCCTGGAGTCGCAGGGGGCCTTCGATGAACACTGAAGCTTTCTTT. As protein: CAWSRRGPSMNTEAFF. The chain couples TRBV30 to TRBJ1-1, with 8 bases fitting TRBD1. The germline V gene encodes CDR1 GTSNPN and CDR2 SVGIG (reference sequence). V lost 2 bases to trimming and J lost 0 bases; unmatched junction nucleotides: 8. The CDR3 covers 16 residues. The entire variable domain, with the rest obtained from reference TRBV30 and TRBJ1-1, is as follows: SQTIHQWPATLVQPVGSPLSLECTVEGTSNPNLYWYRQAAGRGLQLLFYSVGIGQISSEVPQNLSASRPQDRQFILSSKKLLLSDSGFYLCAWSRRGPSMNTEAFFGQGTRLTVV.

The chain combines TRBV19 with TRBJ1-5; 7 bases are a match to TRBD1. V lost 3 bases to trimming and J lost 7 bases; unmatched junction nucleotides: 9. The CDR3 length is 15 residues. Germline V gene lookup returns CDR1 LNHDA and CDR2 SQIVND (reference sequence). The CDR3 region is CASSMGGTAGQPQHF. CDR3 coding DNA: TGTGCCAGTAGTATGGGGGGGACAGCAGGCCAGCCCCAGCATTTT.

The gene calls are TRBV11-2 and TRBJ2-3; 7 positions agree with TRBD2. The V segment lost 0 bases and the J segment 9 bases; nucleotides outside the gene matches: 3. The germline CDR1 and CDR2 sequences are SGHAT and FQNNGV. The CDR3 has 13 amino acids. The CDR3 DNA reads TGTGCCAGCAGCTTAGATTGGCGGGGGACGCAGTATTTT. It is translated as CASSLDWRGTQYF.

The CDR3 sequence: CASSTKTVNTEAFF. In nucleotides, the CDR3 is TGTGCCAGCAGCACGAAGACAGTGAACACTGAAGCTTTCTTT. The rearrangement links TRBV7-9 to TRBJ1-1; maybe TRBD1 (5 bases). Germline V lookup: CDR1 SEHNR, CDR2 FQNEAQ (reference sequence). Trimming removed 5 bases at V and 0 bases at J, with 10 bases between. The CDR3 runs to 14 residues.

V usage is TRBV5-1 and J usage is TRBJ2-3; D possibly corresponds to TRBD2 (5 bases). CDR3 size: 13 residues. The ends were cut back, 0 bases at V and 10 bases at J, with 12 bases in the middle. From germline, CDR1 is SGHRS and CDR2 YFSETQ. CDR3 region: CASSLVEGSAQYF. Here the CDR3 DNA reads TGCGCCAGCAGCTTGGTTGAGGGATCGGCGCAGTATTTT.

This rearrangement joins TRBV25-1 to TRBJ2-1; D gene ambiguous. The V gene's germline CDR1 is MGHDK and CDR2 SYGVNS. This CDR3 is built from 14 residues. Trimming stripped 2 bases from V and 6 bases from J, with 11 bases between. CDR3 in amino acids: CASSEEQLLNEQFF. CDR3 DNA: TGTGCCAGCAGTGAAGAGCAACTCCTCAATGAGCAGTTCTTC.

In DNA form, the CDR3 reads TGCGCCAGCAGCTTACAGGGGGCCAGGGACGAGCAGTACTTC. Protein sequence: CASSLQGARDEQYF. The chain carries TRBV5-1 and TRBJ2-7; TRBD1 agrees at 9 bases. This CDR3 is 14 amino acids long. The V gene end was trimmed by 2 bases and the J gene end by 5 bases; junction bases not matched to a gene: 5. Germline CDR1 reads SGHRS; CDR2 reads YFSETQ.

The V call is TRBV7-8, the J call TRBJ2-1; D unclear. CDR1 is SGHVS and CDR2 is FQNEAQ in the germline V gene. V was cut by 2 bases and J by 5 bases, with 10 bases left in between. The CDR3 spans 14 residues. CDR3 bases: TGTGCCAGCAGCTTAAATCTGGCTAACAATGAGCAGTTCTTC. Translated, it gives CASSLNLANNEQFF.

This clone has only a few counts. The chain uses TRBV29-1 and TRBJ1-5; 8 nucleotides line up with TRBD1. The trim removed 7 bases at V and 5 bases at J, leaving 16 bases unmatched. There are 16 residues in the CDR3. Per the germline V gene, CDR1 is SQVTM and CDR2 is ANQGSEA. CDR3 DNA sequence: TGCAGCGCCGTCATCGGACAGGGCGGATTCTATCAGCCCCAGCATTTT. Protein sequence: CSAVIGQGGFYQPQHF. The whole variable domain, filled in from reference TRBV29-1 and TRBJ1-5, reads SAVISQKPSRDICQRGTSLTIQCQVDSQVTMMFWYRQQPGQSLTLIATANQGSEATYESGFVIDKFPISRPNLTFSTLTVSNMSPEDSSIYLCSAVIGQGGFYQPQHFGDGTRLSIL.